Listed below are T cell receptor beta chains from one sample, sequenced in a study of blood T cell repertoires in COVID-19. TCRdb's table, derived via immunoSEQ multiplex PCR, lists solely in-frame clones and lacks some. The sample yields approximately 200,000 clones, more than 70% seen once. The sequencing input was PBMCs or T cells enriched from blood (not recorded which). Receptors were obtained from a woman aged 40 to 55 with acute COVID-19. The CDR3 runs from the conserved cysteine through the conserved F or W. The D gene is left open where the match is weak. Rows give clone size only sometimes, using once, few, many, or a class for an expanded clone.

d_gene	v_gene	j_gene	abundance	CDR3aa	CDR3nt
TRBD1	TRBV5-4	TRBJ1-2	.	CASSSPRQGALGGYTF	TGTGCCAGCAGCTCCCCCAGACAGGGGGCTCTGGGTGGCTACACCTTC
.	TRBV27	TRBJ1-1	.	CASSLSQGYTNTEAFF	TGTGCCAGCAGTTTATCACAGGGATATACGAACACTGAAGCTTTCTTT
.	TRBV6-5	TRBJ1-2	.	CASRRPNRDGYTF	TGTGCCAGCCGCCGACCCAACAGGGATGGCTACACCTTC
.	TRBV28	TRBJ2-7	once	CASSFGGDTGYEQYF	TGTGCCAGCAGTTTTGGGGGGGACACCGGCTACGAGCAGTACTTC
TRBD1	TRBV11-2	TRBJ1-4	.	CASSPGQGARRNEKLFF	TGTGCCAGCAGCCCGGGACAGGGGGCAAGAAGAAATGAAAAACTGTTTTTT
.	TRBV2	TRBJ1-1	.	CASSFGGQGSEAFF	TGTGCCAGCAGTTTCGGAGGGCAGGGAAGTGAAGCTTTCTTT
.	TRBV2	TRBJ1-1	few	CASSERQKAFF	TGTGCCAGCAGTGAAAGACAGAAAGCTTTCTTT
TRBD1	TRBV25-1	TRBJ1-5	.	CASSGTGGSNQPQHF	TGTGCCAGCAGTGGGACAGGGGGCAGCAATCAGCCCCAGCATTTT
TRBD1	TRBV10-3	TRBJ1-1	.	CAIRGTENTEAFF	TGTGCCATCAGGGGGACAGAAAACACTGAAGCTTTCTTT
.	TRBV5-6	TRBJ1-5	.	CASSFWRGDQPQHF	TGTGCCAGCAGCTTCTGGAGGGGTGATCAGCCCCAGCATTTT
TRBD1	TRBV18	TRBJ1-5	.	CASSRDRALSSNQPQHF	TGTGCCAGCTCAAGGGACAGGGCTTTGTCAAGCAATCAGCCCCAGCATTTT
.	TRBV5-1	TRBJ1-3	.	CASSLWGRAGDGNTIYF	TGCGCCAGCAGCTTGTGGGGCCGGGCAGGAGATGGAAACACCATATATTTT
.	TRBV5-4	TRBJ1-6	few	CASSLDRGGSPLHF	TGTGCCAGCAGCTTGGATCGGGGAGGTTCACCCCTCCACTTT
TRBD1	TRBV6-5	TRBJ2-5	.	CASSFRTGRETQYF	TGTGCCAGCAGTTTCAGGACAGGGAGGGAGACCCAGTACTTC
.	TRBV5-8	TRBJ1-4	once	CASSPESIRGEKLFF	TGTGCCAGCAGCCCCGAGTCCATTCGAGGGGAAAAACTGTTTTTT
TRBD2	TRBV6-5	TRBJ2-7	.	CASKTPGTSGYEQYF	TGTGCCAGCAAGACTCCCGGGACTAGCGGCTACGAGCAGTACTTC
TRBD1	TRBV2	TRBJ1-1	.	CASSRRTGGATEAFF	TGTGCCAGCAGCCGCCGGACAGGGGGTGCCACTGAAGCTTTCTTT
TRBD2	TRBV7-8	TRBJ2-5	.	CASSLVSLAGGLETQYF	TGTGCCAGCAGCTTAGTAAGCCTAGCGGGGGGGCTGGAGACCCAGTACTTC
.	TRBV21-1	TRBJ2-7	.	CASSLGLGGRQYF	TGTGCCAGCAGCCTTGGTCTAGGAGGGCGGCAGTACTTC
.	TRBV18	TRBJ2-5	.	CASSPSQGPQETQYF	TGTGCCAGCTCACCCTCGCAGGGCCCTCAAGAGACCCAGTACTTC
.	TRBV18	TRBJ1-1	.	CASSAPVNTEAFF	TGTGCCAGCTCCGCCCCAGTGAACACTGAAGCTTTCTTT
TRBD1	TRBV7-9	TRBJ1-4	.	CASSYAGGKEKLFF	TGTGCCAGCAGCTACGCAGGGGGGAAAGAAAAACTGTTTTTT
TRBD1	TRBV5-6	TRBJ2-7	.	CASSLFLGQGGGEQYF	TGTGCCAGCAGCTTGTTTCTCGGACAGGGGGGCGGCGAGCAGTACTTC
TRBD1	TRBV15	TRBJ1-2	once	CATSLIRQGGGYGYTF	TGTGCCACCAGCCTAATTAGACAGGGTGGTGGCTATGGCTACACCTTC
TRBD1	TRBV11-3	TRBJ1-1	.	CASSPGQMNTEAFF	TGTGCCAGCAGCCCGGGACAGATGAACACTGAAGCTTTCTTT